This T cell receptor beta chain was identified during a study of blood T cell repertoires in COVID-19. Across the study: Samples taken during acute and convalescent COVID-19 were collected in the United States, Italy and Spain. The cDNA or gDNA used as material had been derived from T cells, B-cell-depleted T cells, or PBMCs.

The CDR3 is 13 residues long. Trimming left V 5 bases short and J 7 bases short, with 12 bases between. CDR1 and CDR2 from the germline V gene are KGHSH and LQKENI. Per the original data handling: Reference gene primer amplification in the assay estimated nucleated cell counts. Profiled with immunoSEQ multiplex PCR; TCRdb holds only in-frame clones, not every one. From that table come the V and J calls and clone size; the DNA was used to work out D and trimming. The sample has some 200,000 clones, about 81% seen once. Seattle-derived patients entered the study during active infection and were followed longitudinally. This clone appeared a few times.

The sample was peripheral blood. The receptor's source is a woman between 65 and 79 years old with COVID-19, enrolled during active disease. The chain employs TRBV18 and TRBJ2-1, with a possible D match to TRBD1 (5 bases). CDR3 protein: CASSTRNRNEQFF. CDR3 coding DNA: TGTGCCAGCTCAACCCGAAACAGGAATGAGCAGTTCTTC. Complete variable domain (other parts from reference TRBV18 and TRBJ2-1): NAGVMQNPRHLVRRRGQEARLRCSPMKGHSHVYWYRQLPEEGLKFMVYLQKENIIDESGMPKERFSAEFPKEGPSILRIQQVVRGDSAAYFCASSTRNRNEQFFGPGTRLTVL.